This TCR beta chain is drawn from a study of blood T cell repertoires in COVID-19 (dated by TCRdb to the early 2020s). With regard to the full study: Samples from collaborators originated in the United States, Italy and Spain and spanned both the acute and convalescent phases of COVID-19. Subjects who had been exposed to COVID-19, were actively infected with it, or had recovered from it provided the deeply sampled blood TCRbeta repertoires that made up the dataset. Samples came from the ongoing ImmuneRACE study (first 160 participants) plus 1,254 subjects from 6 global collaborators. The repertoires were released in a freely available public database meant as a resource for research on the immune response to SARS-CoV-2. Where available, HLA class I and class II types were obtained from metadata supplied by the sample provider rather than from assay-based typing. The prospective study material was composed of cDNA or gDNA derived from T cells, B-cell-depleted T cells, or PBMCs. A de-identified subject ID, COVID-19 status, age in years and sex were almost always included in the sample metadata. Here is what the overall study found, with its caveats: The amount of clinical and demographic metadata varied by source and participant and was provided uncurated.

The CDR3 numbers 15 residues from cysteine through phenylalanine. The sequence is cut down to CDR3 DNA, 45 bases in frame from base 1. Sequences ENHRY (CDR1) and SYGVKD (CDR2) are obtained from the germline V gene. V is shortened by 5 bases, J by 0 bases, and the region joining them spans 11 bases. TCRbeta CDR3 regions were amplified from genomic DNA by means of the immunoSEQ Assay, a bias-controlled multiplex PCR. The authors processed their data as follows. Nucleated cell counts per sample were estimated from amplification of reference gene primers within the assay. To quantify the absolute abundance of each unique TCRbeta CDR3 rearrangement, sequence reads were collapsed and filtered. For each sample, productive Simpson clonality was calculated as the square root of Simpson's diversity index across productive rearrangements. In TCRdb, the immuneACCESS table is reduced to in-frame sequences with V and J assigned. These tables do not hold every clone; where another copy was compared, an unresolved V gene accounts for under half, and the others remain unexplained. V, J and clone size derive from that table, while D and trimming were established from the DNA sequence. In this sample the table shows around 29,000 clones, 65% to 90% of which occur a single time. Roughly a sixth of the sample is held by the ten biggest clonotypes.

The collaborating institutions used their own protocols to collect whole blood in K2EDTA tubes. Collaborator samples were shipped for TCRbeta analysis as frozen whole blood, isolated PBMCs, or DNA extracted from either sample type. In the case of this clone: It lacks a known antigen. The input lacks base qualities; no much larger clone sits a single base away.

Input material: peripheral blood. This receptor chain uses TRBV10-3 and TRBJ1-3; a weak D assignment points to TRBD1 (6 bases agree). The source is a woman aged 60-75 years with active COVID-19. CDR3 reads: CAISTGTLSGNTIYF. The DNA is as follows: TGTGCCATCAGTACCGGGACACTCTCTGGAAACACCATATATTTT.